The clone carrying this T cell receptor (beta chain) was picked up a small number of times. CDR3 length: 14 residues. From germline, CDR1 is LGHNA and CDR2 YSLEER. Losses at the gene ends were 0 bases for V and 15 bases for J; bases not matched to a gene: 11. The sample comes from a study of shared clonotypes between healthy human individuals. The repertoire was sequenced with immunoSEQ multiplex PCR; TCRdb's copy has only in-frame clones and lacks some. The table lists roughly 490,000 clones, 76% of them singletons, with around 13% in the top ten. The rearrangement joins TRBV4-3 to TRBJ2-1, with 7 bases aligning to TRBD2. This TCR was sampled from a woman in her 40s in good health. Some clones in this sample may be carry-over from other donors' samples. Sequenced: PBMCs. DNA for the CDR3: TGCGCCAGCAGCCAAGACACCAGCGGGATGCCCCTGTTCTTC. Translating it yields CASSQDTSGMPLFF.